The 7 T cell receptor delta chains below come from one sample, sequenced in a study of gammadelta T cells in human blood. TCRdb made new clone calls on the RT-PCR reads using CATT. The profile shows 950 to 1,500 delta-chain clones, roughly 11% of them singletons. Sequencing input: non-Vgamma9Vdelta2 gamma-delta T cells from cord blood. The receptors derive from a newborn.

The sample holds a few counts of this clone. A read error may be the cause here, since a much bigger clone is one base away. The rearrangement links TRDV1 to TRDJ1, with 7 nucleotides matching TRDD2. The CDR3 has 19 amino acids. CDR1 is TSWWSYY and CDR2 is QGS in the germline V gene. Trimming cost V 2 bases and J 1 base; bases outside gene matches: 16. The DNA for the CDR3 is TGTGCTCTTGGGGAATGTTTCCTACCCCCTTCCGCGCCCACCGATAAACTCATCTTT. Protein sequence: CALGECFLPPSAPTDKLIF.

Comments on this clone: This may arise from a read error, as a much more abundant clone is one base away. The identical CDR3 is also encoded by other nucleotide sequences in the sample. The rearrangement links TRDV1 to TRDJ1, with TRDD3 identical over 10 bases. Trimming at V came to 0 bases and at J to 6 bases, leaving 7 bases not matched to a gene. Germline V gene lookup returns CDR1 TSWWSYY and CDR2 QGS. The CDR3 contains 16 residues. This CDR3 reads CALGELGHWGINKLIF. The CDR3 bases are TGTGCTCTTGGGGAACTTGGCCACTGGGGGATCAATAAACTCATCTTT.

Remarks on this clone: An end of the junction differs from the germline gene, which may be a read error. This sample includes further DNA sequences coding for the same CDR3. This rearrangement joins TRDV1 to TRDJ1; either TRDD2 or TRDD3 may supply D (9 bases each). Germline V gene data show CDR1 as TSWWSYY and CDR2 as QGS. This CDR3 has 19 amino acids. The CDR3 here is CALGETLLPTGGNTDKLIF. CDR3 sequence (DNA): TGTGCTCTTGGGGAAACCCTCCTTCCTACTGGGGGAAACACTGATAAACTCATCTTT.

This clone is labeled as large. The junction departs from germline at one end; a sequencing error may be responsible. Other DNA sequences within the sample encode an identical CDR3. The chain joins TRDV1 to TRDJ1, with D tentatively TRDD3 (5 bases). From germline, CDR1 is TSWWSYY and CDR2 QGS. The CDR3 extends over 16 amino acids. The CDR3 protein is CALRERGDKYTDKLIF. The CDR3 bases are TGTGCTCTTAGGGAACGTGGGGACAAGTACACCGATAAACTCATCTTT.

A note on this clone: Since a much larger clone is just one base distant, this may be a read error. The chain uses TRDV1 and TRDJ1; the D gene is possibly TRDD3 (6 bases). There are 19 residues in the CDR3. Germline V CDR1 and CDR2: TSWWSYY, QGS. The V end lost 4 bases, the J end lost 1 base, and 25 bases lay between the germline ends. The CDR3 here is CALGVDFAGTGPATDKLIF. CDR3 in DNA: TGTGCTCTTGGGGTCGACTTTGCTGGGACTGGGCCCGCCACCGATAAACTCATCTTT.

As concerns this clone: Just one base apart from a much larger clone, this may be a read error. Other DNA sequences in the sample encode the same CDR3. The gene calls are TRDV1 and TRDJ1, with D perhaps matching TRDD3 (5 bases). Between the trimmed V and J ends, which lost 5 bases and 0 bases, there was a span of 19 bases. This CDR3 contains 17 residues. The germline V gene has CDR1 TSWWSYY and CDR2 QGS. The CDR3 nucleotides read TGTGCTCTTGGGTGCTCCAGGGGGGCGATGTACACCGATAAACTCATCTTT. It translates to CALGCSRGAMYTDKLIF.

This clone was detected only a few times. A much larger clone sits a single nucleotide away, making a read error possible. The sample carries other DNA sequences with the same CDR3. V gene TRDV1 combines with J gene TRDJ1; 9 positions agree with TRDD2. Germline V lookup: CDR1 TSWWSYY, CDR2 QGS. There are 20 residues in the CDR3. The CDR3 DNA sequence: TGTGCTCTTGGGGGCACTACAACCTTCCTACGAGGGGGGAACACTGATAAACTCATCTTT. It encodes CALGGTTTFLRGGNTDKLIF.